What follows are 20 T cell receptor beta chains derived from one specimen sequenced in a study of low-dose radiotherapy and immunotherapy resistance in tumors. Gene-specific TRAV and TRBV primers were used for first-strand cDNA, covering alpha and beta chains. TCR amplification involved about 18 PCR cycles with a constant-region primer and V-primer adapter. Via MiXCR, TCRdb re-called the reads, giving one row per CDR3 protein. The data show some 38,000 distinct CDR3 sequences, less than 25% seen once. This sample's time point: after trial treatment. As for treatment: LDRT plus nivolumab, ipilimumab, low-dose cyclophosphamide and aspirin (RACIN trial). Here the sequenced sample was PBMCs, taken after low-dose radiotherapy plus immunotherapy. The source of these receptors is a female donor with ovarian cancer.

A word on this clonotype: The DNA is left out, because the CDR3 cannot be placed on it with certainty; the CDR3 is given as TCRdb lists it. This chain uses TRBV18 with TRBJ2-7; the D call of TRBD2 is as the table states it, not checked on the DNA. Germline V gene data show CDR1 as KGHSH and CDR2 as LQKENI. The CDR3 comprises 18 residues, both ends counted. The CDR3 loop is CATCASSYSASGSYEQYF.

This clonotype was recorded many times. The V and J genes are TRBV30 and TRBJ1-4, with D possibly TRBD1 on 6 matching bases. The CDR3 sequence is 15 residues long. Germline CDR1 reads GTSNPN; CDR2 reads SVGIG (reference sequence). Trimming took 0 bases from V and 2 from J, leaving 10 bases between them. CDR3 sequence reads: CAWSVLGGTNEKLFF. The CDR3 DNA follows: TGTGCCTGGAGTGTACTTGGGGGCACTAATGAAAAACTGTTTTTT.

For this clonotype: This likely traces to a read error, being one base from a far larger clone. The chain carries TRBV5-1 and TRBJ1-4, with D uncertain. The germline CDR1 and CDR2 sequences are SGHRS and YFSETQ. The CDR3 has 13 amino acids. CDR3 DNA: TGTGTCAGCAGCCCACGGACGGCGCAAAAACTGTTTTTT. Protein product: CVSSPRTAQKLFF.

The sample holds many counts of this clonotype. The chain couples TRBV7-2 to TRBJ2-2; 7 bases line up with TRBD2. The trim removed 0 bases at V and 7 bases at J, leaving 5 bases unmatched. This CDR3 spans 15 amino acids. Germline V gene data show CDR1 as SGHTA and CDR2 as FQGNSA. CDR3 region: CASSLARLAGGELFF. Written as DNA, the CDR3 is TGTGCCAGCAGCTTAGCGCGACTAGCAGGCGGGGAGCTGTTTTTT.

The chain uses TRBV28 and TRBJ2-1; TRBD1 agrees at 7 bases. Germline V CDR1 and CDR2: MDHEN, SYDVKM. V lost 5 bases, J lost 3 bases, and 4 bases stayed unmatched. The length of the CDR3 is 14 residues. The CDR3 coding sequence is TGTGCCAGCAGTGGGGACAGAAACTACAATGAGCAGTTCTTC. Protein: CASSGDRNYNEQFF. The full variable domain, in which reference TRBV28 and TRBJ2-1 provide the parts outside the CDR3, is DVKVTQSSRYLVKRTGEKVFLECVQDMDHENMFWYRQDPGLGLRLIYFSYDVKMKEKGDIPEGYSVSREKKERFSLILESASTNQTSMYLCASSGDRNYNEQFFGPGTRLTVL.

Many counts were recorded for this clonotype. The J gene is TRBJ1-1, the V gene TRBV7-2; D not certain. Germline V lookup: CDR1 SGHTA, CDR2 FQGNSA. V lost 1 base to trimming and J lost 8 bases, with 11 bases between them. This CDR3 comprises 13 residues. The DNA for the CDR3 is TGTGCCAGCAGCTTAGTTCCTATGGGGGAAGCTTTCTTT. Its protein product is CASSLVPMGEAFF. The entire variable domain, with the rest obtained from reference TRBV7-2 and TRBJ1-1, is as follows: GAGVSQSPSNKVTEKGKDVELRCDPISGHTALYWYRQSLGQGLEFLIYFQGNSAPDKSGLPSDRFSAERTGGSVSTLTIQRTQQEDSAVYLCASSLVPMGEAFFGQGTRLTVV.

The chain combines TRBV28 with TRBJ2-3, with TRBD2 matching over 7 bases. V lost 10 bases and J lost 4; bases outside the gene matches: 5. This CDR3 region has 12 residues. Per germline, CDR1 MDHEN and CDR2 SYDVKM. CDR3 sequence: CATGTSADTQYF. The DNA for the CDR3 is TGTGCCACCGGCACTAGCGCAGATACGCAGTATTTT.

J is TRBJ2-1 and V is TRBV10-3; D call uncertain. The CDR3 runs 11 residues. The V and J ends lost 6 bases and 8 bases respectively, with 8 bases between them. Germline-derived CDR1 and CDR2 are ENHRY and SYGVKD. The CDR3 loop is CAIRVAHEQFF. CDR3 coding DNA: TGTGCCATCAGAGTGGCCCATGAGCAGTTCTTC.

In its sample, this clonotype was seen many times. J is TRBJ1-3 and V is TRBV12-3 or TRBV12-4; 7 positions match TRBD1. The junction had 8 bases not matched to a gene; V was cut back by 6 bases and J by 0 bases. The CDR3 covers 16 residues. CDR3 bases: TGTGCCAGCAGGGCCGACAGGGCGATCTCTGGAAACACCATATATTTT. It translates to CASRADRAISGNTIYF.

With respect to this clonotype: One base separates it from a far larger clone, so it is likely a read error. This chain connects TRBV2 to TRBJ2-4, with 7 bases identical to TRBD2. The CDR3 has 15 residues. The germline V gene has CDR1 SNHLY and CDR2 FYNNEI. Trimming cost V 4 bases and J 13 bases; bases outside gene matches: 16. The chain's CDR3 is CASSAAGELYNEQYF. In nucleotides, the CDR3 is TGTGCCAGCAGTGCGGCGGGGGAACTTTACAATGAGCAGTACTTC.

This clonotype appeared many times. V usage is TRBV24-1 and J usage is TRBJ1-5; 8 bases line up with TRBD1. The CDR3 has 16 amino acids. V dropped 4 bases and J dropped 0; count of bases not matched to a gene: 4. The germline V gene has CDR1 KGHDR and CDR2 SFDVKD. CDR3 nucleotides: TGTGCCACCAGTGACCCCGGACAGGGTAGCAATCAGCCCCAGCATTTT. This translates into CATSDPGQGSNQPQHF.

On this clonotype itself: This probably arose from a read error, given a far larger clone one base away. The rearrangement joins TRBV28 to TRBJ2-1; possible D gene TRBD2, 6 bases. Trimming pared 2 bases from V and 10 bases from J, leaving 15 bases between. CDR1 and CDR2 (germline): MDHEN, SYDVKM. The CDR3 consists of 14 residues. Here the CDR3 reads CASSLGGIIYEQFF. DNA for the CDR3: TGTGCCAGCAGTTTAGGCGGGATAATATACGAGCAGTTCTTC. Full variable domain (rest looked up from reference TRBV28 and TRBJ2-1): DVKVTQSSRYLVKRTGEKVFLECVQDMDHENMFWYRQDPGLGLRLIYFSYDVKMKEKGDIPEGYSVSREKKERFSLILESASTNQTSMYLCASSLGGIIYEQFFGPGTRLTVL.

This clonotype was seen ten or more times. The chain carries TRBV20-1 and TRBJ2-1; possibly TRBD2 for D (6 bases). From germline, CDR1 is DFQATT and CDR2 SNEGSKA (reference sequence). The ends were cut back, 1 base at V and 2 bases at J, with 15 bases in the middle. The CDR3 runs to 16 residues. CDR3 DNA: TGCAGTGCTAGAGTGGGACTCAGCGCGACCTACAATGAGCAGTTCTTC. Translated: CSARVGLSATYNEQFF.

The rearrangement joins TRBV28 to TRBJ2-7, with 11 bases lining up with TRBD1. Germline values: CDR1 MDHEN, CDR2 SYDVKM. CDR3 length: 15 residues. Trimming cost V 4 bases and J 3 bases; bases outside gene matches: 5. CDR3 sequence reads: CASSSLGTGGYEQYF. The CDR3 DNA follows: TGTGCCAGCAGTTCCCTGGGGACAGGGGGCTACGAGCAGTACTTC.

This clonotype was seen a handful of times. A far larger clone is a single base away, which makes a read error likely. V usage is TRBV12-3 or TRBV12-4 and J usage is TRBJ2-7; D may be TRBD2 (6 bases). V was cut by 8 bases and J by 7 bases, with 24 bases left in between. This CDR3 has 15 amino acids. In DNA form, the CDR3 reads TGTGCCAGCGTCAGGACGGGGGTTTCCTACAATGAGCAGTACTTC. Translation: CASVRTGVSYNEQYF.

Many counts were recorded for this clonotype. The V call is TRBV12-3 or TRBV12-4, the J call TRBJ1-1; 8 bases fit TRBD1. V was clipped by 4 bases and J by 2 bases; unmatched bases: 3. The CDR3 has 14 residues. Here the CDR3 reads CASSSTGANTEAFF. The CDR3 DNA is TGTGCCAGCAGTTCGACAGGGGCTAACACTGAAGCTTTCTTT.

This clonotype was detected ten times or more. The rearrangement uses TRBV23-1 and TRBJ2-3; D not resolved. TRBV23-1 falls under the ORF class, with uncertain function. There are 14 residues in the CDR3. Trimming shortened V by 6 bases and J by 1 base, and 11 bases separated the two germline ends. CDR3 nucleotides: TGCGCCAGCAGCCTTAGACCCTGCACAGATACGCAGTATTTT. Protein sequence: CASSLRPCTDTQYF.

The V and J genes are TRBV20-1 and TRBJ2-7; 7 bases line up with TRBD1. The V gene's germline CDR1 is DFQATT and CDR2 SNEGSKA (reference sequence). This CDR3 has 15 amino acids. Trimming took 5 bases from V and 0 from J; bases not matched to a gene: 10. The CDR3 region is CSARAFGDSSYEQYF. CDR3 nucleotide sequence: TGCAGTGCTCGCGCTTTCGGGGACAGCTCCTACGAGCAGTACTTC.

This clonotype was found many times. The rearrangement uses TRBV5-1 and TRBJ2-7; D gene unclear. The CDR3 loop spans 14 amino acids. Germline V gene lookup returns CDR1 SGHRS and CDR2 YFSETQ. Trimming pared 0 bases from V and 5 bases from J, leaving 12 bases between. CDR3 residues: CASSLGQVTHEQYF. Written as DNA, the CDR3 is TGCGCCAGCAGCTTGGGCCAGGTCACCCACGAGCAGTACTTC.

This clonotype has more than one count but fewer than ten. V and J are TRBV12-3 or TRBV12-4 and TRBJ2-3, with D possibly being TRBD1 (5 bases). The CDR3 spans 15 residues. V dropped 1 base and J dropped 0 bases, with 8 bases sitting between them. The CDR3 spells CASSLDRRSTDTQYF. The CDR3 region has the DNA TGTGCCAGCAGTTTAGACAGGCGTAGCACAGATACGCAGTATTTT.